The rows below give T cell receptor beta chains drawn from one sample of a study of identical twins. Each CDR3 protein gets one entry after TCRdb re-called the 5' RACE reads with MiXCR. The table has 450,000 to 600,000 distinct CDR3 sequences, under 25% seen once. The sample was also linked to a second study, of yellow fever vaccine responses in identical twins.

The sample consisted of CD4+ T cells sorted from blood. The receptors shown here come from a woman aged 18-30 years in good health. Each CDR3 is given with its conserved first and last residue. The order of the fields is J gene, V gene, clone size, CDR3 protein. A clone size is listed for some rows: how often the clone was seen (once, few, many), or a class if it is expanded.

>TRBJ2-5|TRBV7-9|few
CASSLNQGGGETQYF
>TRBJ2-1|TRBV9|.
CASSVGGHPQLGNEQFF
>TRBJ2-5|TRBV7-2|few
CASTPPGIQETQYF
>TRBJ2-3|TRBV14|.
CASSQARGSASHRGTDTQYF
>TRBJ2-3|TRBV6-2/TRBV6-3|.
CASSSDGGPDTQYF
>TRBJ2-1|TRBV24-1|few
CATSDGAPSSYNEQFF
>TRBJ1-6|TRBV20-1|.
CSASGGRAYNSPLHF
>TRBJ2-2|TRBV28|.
CALGQGGNTGELFF
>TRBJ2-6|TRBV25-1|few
CASSEQIVLTF
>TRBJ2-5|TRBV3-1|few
CASSHSGQGPRETQYF